Here is one TCR beta chain with its context. Its binding antigen is unknown. No qualities accompany the bases; no much larger clone lies one base away. These data originate in a study of blood T cell repertoires in COVID-19 (dated by TCRdb to the early 2020s). Describing the broader study: Samples covering the acute and convalescent phases of COVID-19 were provided by collaborators in the United States, Italy and Spain. The material from the prospective study consisted of cDNA or gDNA derived from T cells, B-cell-depleted T cells, or PBMCs. Deeply sampled blood TCRbeta repertoires from subjects exposed to, actively infected with, or recovered from COVID-19 were included in the dataset. The repertoires were made available in a free public database intended to serve as a resource for research on the immune response to SARS-CoV-2. Samples came from the ongoing ImmuneRACE study (first 160 participants) plus 1,254 subjects from 6 global collaborators. A de-identified subject ID, COVID-19 status, age in years and sex were almost always included in the sample metadata. HLA class I and class II types, where available, came from metadata supplied by the sample provider rather than from assay-based typing.

CDR3 length: 12 amino acids, cysteine to phenylalanine. Just CDR3 DNA is preserved here, 36 bases in frame from base 1. The CDR1 and CDR2 encoded by the germline V gene are KGHDR and SFDVKD. V sheds 9 bases and J sheds 5 bases, leaving 10 bases between their ends. At one collaborating source in Seattle, patients were enrolled during active infection and were followed longitudinally through the course of disease. Whole blood was collected in K2EDTA tubes by collaborating institutions according to the institutions' own protocols. For TCRbeta analysis, collaborator samples were shipped as frozen whole blood, as isolated PBMCs, or as DNA extracted from either sample type. Summary of the overall study and its limitations: How much clinical and demographic metadata was included differed by source and by participant, and the metadata was provided uncurated.

TCRbeta CDR3 regions were amplified from genomic DNA using the immunoSEQ Assay, a bias-controlled multiplex PCR. Per the source publication's procedure: Within the assay, amplification of reference gene primers was used to estimate how many nucleated cells each sample contained. To quantify the absolute abundance of each unique TCRbeta CDR3 rearrangement, sequence reads were collapsed and filtered. For each sample, productive Simpson clonality was calculated as the square root of Simpson's diversity index across productive rearrangements. In TCRdb, the immuneACCESS table is reduced to in-frame sequences with V and J assigned. These tables do not hold every clone; where another copy was compared, an unresolved V gene accounts for under half, and the others remain unexplained. That table furnishes V, J and clone size, whereas the DNA furnished D and trimming. The sample table lists roughly 200,000 clones, approximately 88% of them with a count of one. Of the sample, 6.5% to 8.5% falls within the top ten clones.

The sequenced sample consisted of peripheral blood. This sequence originates from a woman aged 40 to 50 with COVID-19, enrolled during active disease. In this chain, TRBV24-1 is recombined with TRBJ2-1; the D gene is perhaps TRBD1, on 5 matching bases. The base sequence is TGTGCCACCGCGAAAGGGGACAATGAGCAGTTCTTC. Translated, this gives CATAKGDNEQFF.